Each of the 22 T cell receptor beta chains below was sequenced from the same sample in a study of T cell changes during pregnancy in multiple sclerosis. Measured with immunoSEQ multiplex PCR; TCRdb has only the in-frame clones, and not every one. The sample comprises 60,000 to 85,000 clones, about 89% of which are singletons, and about 1.5% rests with the top ten. The source was peripheral blood, collected in the second trimester of pregnancy. These receptor sequences come from a female donor with multiple sclerosis, enrolled in a pregnancy study.

The CDR3 region has the DNA TGTGCCAGCAGCCCGTTTATGAACACTGAAGCTTTCTTT. Protein: CASSPFMNTEAFF. The rearrangement uses TRBV14 and TRBJ1-1, with D uncertain. CDR3 size: 13 residues. Deletions cut 4 bases from V and 0 bases from J, with 6 bases between. CDR1 is SGHDN and CDR2 is FVKESK in the germline V gene.

The rearrangement joins TRBV5-4 to TRBJ2-6; D may be TRBD1 (6 bases). The CDR3 has 17 amino acids. Germline V gives CDR1 SGHNT, CDR2 YYREEE (reference sequence). Trimming shortened V by 2 bases and J by 1 base, and 13 bases separated the two germline ends. CDR3: CASSLKLTGSGANVLTF. In nucleotides, the CDR3 is TGTGCCAGCAGCTTAAAGCTAACAGGGTCTGGGGCCAACGTCCTGACTTTC.

V and J are TRBV9 and TRBJ2-7; D is possibly TRBD1 (5 bases). The ends were cut back, 4 bases at V and 6 bases at J, with 20 bases in the middle. This CDR3 has 15 amino acids. The V gene's germline CDR1 is SGDLS and CDR2 YYNGEE. The CDR3 here is CASSPTLGLASEQYF. The CDR3 region has the DNA TGTGCCAGCAGCCCCACCCTGGGGCTGGCTTCCGAGCAGTACTTC.

The V gene is TRBV11-3, the J gene TRBJ2-1; 7 bases are a match to TRBD2. The junction had 7 bases not matched to a gene; V was cut back by 6 bases and J by 8 bases. CDR1 is SGHNT and CDR2 is YENEEA in the germline V gene. The CDR3 sequence is 13 residues long. CDR3 residues: CASSRTRRDEQFF. CDR3 in DNA: TGTGCCAGCAGTAGGACTAGACGAGATGAGCAGTTCTTC. Filled out from reference TRBV11-3 and TRBJ2-1, the complete variable domain reads EAGVVQSPRYKIIEKKQPVAFWCNPISGHNTLYWYLQNLGQGPELLIRYENEEAVDDSQLPKDRFSAERLKGVDSTLKIQPAELGDSAVYLCASSRTRRDEQFFGPGTRLTVL.

The chain carries TRBV10-3 and TRBJ2-2, with D possibly TRBD2 on 6 matching bases. The CDR3 is 14 amino acids. Trimming left V 7 bases short and J 0 bases short, with 9 bases between. CDR1 and CDR2 from the germline V gene are ENHRY and SYGVKD. The CDR3 region has the DNA TGTGCCATCACCCGGGACTCGAACACCGGGGAGCTGTTTTTT. Residues: CAITRDSNTGELFF.

V usage is TRBV7-7 and J usage is TRBJ2-3; TRBD2 matches 9 bases. With V trimmed by 2 bases and J by 6 bases, 6 bases remained unmatched. The CDR3 is 15 residues long. Germline V gene lookup returns CDR1 SSHAT and CDR2 FNYEAQ (reference sequence). Written as DNA, the CDR3 is TGTGCCAGCAGCTTATTGGCTAGCGGGGATGATACGCAGTATTTT. Encoded protein: CASSLLASGDDTQYF.

CDR3 in DNA: TGTGCCAGCAGCTTAAACGGGGCTAATGAAAAACTGTTTTTT. Amino acids: CASSLNGANEKLFF. The V call is TRBV7-2, the J call TRBJ1-4; D gene ambiguous. In germline, CDR1 is SGHTA, CDR2 FQGNSA. Trimming shortened V by 2 bases and J by 3 bases, and 7 bases separated the two germline ends. This CDR3 comprises 14 residues.

The V gene is TRBV27, the J gene TRBJ2-5; 7 nucleotides match TRBD1. In germline, CDR1 is MNHEY, CDR2 SMNVEV (reference sequence). The CDR3 runs 14 residues. V shed 5 bases and J 3 bases; nucleotides not matched to a gene: 6. CDR3 DNA sequence: TGTGCCAGCAGTGCGATCGGGACAGAAGAGACCCAGTACTTC. Amino acids: CASSAIGTEETQYF.

This clone was seen only once. The rearrangement joins TRBV30 to TRBJ2-5; perhaps TRBD2 as D (5 bases). This CDR3 spans 13 amino acids. The V gene lost 1 base and the J gene lost 1 base, with 7 bases spanning the gap. Germline values: CDR1 GTSNPN, CDR2 SVGIG (reference sequence). The CDR3: CAWSGGFQETQYF. The CDR3, as DNA: TGTGCCTGGAGTGGAGGGTTCCAAGAGACCCAGTACTTC. Complete variable domain (other parts from reference TRBV30 and TRBJ2-5): SQTIHQWPATLVQPVGSPLSLECTVEGTSNPNLYWYRQAAGRGLQLLFYSVGIGQISSEVPQNLSASRPQDRQFILSSKKLLLSDSGFYLCAWSGGFQETQYFGPGTRLLVL.

This sequence joins TRBV11-2 and TRBJ1-5, with D hard to call. The CDR3 contains 14 residues. V lost 3 bases, J lost 0 bases, and 6 bases lay in between. CDR1 is SGHAT and CDR2 is FQNNGV in the germline V gene. The CDR3 loop reads CASSLSDSNQPQHF. CDR3 in DNA: TGTGCCAGCAGCTTGTCAGATAGCAATCAGCCCCAGCATTTT.

The chain uses TRBV18 and TRBJ2-1, with TRBD1 matching over 9 bases. The CDR3 runs 13 residues. Germline assignment: CDR1 KGHSH and CDR2 LQKENI. The V and J ends lost 10 bases and 8 bases, in that order; junction bases with no gene match: 9. DNA for the CDR3: TGTGCCACCACAGGGGGCTTGAACGATGAGCAGTTCTTC. This translates into CATTGGLNDEQFF.

This sequence joins TRBV11-2 and TRBJ2-3, with a weak D call TRBD2 (5 bases). There are 13 residues in the CDR3. V was clipped by 6 bases and J by 4 bases, with 11 bases between them. From germline, CDR1 is SGHAT and CDR2 FQNNGV. As DNA, the CDR3 is TGTGCCAGCAGTTTTCAGAGGGCAGATACGCAGTATTTT. Its translation is CASSFQRADTQYF.

The chain combines TRBV27 with TRBJ2-1; 8 positions match TRBD2. CDR3 length: 14 amino acids. V was pared by 5 bases and J by 2 bases, with 2 bases of the junction left unmatched. Looked up from germline, CDR1 is MNHEY and CDR2 is SMNVEV (reference sequence). CDR3 region: CASSPGGPYNEQFF. CDR3 nucleotides: TGTGCCAGCAGTCCGGGGGGGCCCTACAATGAGCAGTTCTTC.

The chain links TRBV11-2 to TRBJ1-6; TRBD1 aligns across 8 bases. Germline assignment: CDR1 SGHAT and CDR2 FQNNGV. The CDR3 is 15 residues long. V lost 2 bases, J lost 6 bases, and 3 bases stayed unmatched. The CDR3 region has the DNA TGTGCCAGCAGCTTAATCGACAGGGGTAATTCACCCCTCCACTTT. Its protein product is CASSLIDRGNSPLHF.

The chain uses TRBV18 and TRBJ1-2; 8 nucleotides line up with TRBD1. The CDR3 is 13 residues long. The V gene's germline CDR1 is KGHSH and CDR2 LQKENI. The J segment lost 6 bases and the V segment lost 4 bases, leaving 4 bases of the junction unmatched. The CDR3 DNA reads TGTGCCAGCTCACTGGACAGGGTCAATGGCTACACCTTC. This sequence encodes CASSLDRVNGYTF.

This chain links TRBV7-9 with TRBJ2-3, with 9 bases matching TRBD2. Trimming at V came to 4 bases and at J to 6 bases, leaving 14 bases not matched to a gene. This CDR3 has 17 residues. Germline CDR1 SEHNR, CDR2 FQNEAQ (reference sequence). The CDR3 protein is CASSSQIAGVGLDTQYF. As DNA, the CDR3 is TGTGCCAGCAGCTCCCAAATAGCGGGAGTGGGGTTGGATACGCAGTATTTT.

V and J are TRBV7-8 and TRBJ1-4; 9 bases agree with TRBD1. CDR1 is SGHVS and CDR2 is FQNEAQ in the germline V gene. There are 15 residues in the CDR3. J gave up 8 bases and V 1 base, and 5 bases lay outside the gene matches. CDR3 region: CASSLVDRGDEKLFF. DNA of the CDR3: TGTGCCAGCAGCTTAGTGGACAGGGGAGACGAAAAACTGTTTTTT.

The V and J genes are TRBV7-2 and TRBJ2-3; 8 bases are a match to TRBD1. Germline CDR1 reads SGHTA; CDR2 reads FQGNSA. The V segment lost 5 bases and the J segment 4 bases; nucleotides outside the gene matches: 8. The CDR3 has 15 amino acids. The CDR3 DNA is TGTGCCAGCAGCAATCGACAGGGGCCAGCAGATACGCAGTATTTT. Its translation: CASSNRQGPADTQYF.

V usage is TRBV9 and J usage is TRBJ2-2, with D unclear. The germline V gene has CDR1 SGDLS and CDR2 YYNGEE. The V and J ends lost 1 base and 3 bases respectively, with 7 bases between them. This CDR3 is built from 14 residues. CDR3: CASSVRIDTGELFF. The CDR3 region has the DNA TGTGCCAGCAGCGTACGTATTGACACCGGGGAGCTGTTTTTT.

The chain is built from TRBV5-6 and TRBJ2-7; TRBD2 aligns across 12 bases. CDR1 and CDR2 from the germline V gene are SGHDT and YYEEEE. CDR3 size: 16 residues. The junction had 5 bases not matched to a gene; V was cut back by 3 bases and J by 1 base. The CDR3 loop reads CASSWLTSGSSYEQYF. CDR3 bases: TGTGCCAGCAGCTGGCTGACTAGCGGGAGTTCCTACGAGCAGTACTTC.

This chain connects TRBV13 to TRBJ2-7, with D tentatively TRBD2 (6 bases). Germline lookup yields CDR1 PRHDT and CDR2 FYEKMQ (reference sequence). This CDR3 is built from 15 residues. V gave up 1 base and J gave up 0 bases, with 10 bases separating them. The CDR3 bases are TGTGCCAGCAGCTTAGCGGGAGCTTTCTCCTACGAGCAGTACTTC. It codes for CASSLAGAFSYEQYF.

The chain joins TRBV7-3 to TRBJ2-6; perhaps TRBD2 as D (5 bases). Germline assignment: CDR1 SGHTA and CDR2 FQGTGA. This CDR3 has 17 residues. V lost 5 bases, J lost 10 bases, and 24 bases lay in between. The chain's CDR3 is CASSPASNPGSENVLTF. The CDR3 region has the DNA TGTGCCAGCAGCCCCGCATCAAATCCGGGATCTGAAAACGTCCTGACTTTC.